A selection of T cell receptor beta chains follows, all from one sample in a study of PD-1 blockade in classical Hodgkin lymphoma. Here immunoSEQ multiplex PCR was the method, and the copy in TCRdb shows in-frame clones only, minus some. The sample holds approximately 100,000 clones, approximately 90% seen once. Sample: peripheral blood mononuclear cells (PBMCs), taken before the second cycle of nivolumab. The source of these receptors is a human donor with classical Hodgkin lymphoma. Each CDR3 is given with its conserved first and last residue. A D gene is named only where the DNA matches it firmly. A row's size may be missing; if present it is once, few, many or a size class.

v_gene	j_gene	abundance	d_gene	CDR3nt	CDR3aa
TRBV4-1	TRBJ2-1	-	TRBD1	TGCGCCAGCAGCCTCCAGGGGGCGGTACCCAATGAGCAGTTCTTC	CASSLQGAVPNEQFF
TRBV5-4	TRBJ2-3	-	-	TGTGCCAGCAGTCTTGGGGTGTACAGGGCGGAAGATACGCAGTATTTT	CASSLGVYRAEDTQYF
TRBV6-5	TRBJ1-5	few	-	TGTGCCAGCAGTTCCTCGGGACGGAAGCCCCAGCATTTT	CASSSSGRKPQHF
TRBV10-2	TRBJ2-7	-	-	TGCGCCAGCAGTGAGTCCGGAGGGCCGGGATCCTACGAGCAGTACTTC	CASSESGGPGSYEQYF
TRBV30	TRBJ2-5	once	-	TGTGCCTGGAGTATGGGGGAAGAGACCCAGTACTTC	CAWSMGEETQYF
TRBV6-1	TRBJ2-1	-	TRBD2	TGTGCCAGCACTCCACTAGCGGGGGAGGGTAATGAGCAGTTCTTC	CASTPLAGEGNEQFF
TRBV11-2	TRBJ2-4	-	-	TGTGCCAGCAACCCGGGGAAAGGGGAGGGGGGCATTCAGTACTTC	CASNPGKGEGGIQYF
TRBV30	TRBJ1-6	few	TRBD1	TGTGCCTGGAGTCAGGACAGGAGTAATTCACCCCTCCACTTT	CAWSQDRSNSPLHF
TRBV29-1	TRBJ2-1	once	TRBD2	TGCAGCGTAGAGCGGGGTTATAACAATGAGCAGTTCTTC	CSVERGYNNEQFF
TRBV12-5	TRBJ1-5	-	-	TGTGCTAGTGGTTGGGGGGACAGCAATCAGCCCCAGCATTTT	CASGWGDSNQPQHF
TRBV6-5	TRBJ1-2	-	-	TGTGCCAGCAGTCAAGGACAGTCGATCTATGGCTACACCTTC	CASSQGQSIYGYTF
TRBV6-5	TRBJ1-2	-	-	TGTGCCAGCTCGGAAGAGCTATCCACCTATGGCTACACCTTC	CASSEELSTYGYTF
TRBV6-1	TRBJ1-2	-	-	TGTGCCAGCAGTGACAGTCTACACTATGGCTACACCTTC	CASSDSLHYGYTF
TRBV11-3	TRBJ2-7	-	TRBD1	TGTGCCAGCAGCGTCTACGGGACAGGGGGTAACGAGCAGTACTTC	CASSVYGTGGNEQYF
TRBV19	TRBJ1-6	few	TRBD1	TGTGCCTCCCAGGTGGGACAGGGGGCAGGGGCCCTCCACTTT	CASQVGQGAGALHF
TRBV5-1	TRBJ2-2	-	-	TGCGCCAGCAGCTTGGCCAGGGTGGGGACCGGGGAGCTGTTTTTT	CASSLARVGTGELFF
TRBV21-1	TRBJ1-5	-	-	TGTGCCAGCAGCAAACGGGGGCAGGGCCGTCGTCAGCCCCAGCATTTT	CASSKRGQGRRQPQHF
TRBV4-3	TRBJ2-1	-	-	TGCGCCAGCAGCCAAGATATTCGCGGAGAAAGGGGTTACCACAATGAGCAGTTCTTC	CASSQDIRGERGYHNEQFF
TRBV5-6	TRBJ2-2	-	-	TGTGCCAGCAGCTTGGCTGGGGAGCTGTTTTTT	CASSLAGELFF
TRBV5-8	TRBJ1-5	-	TRBD1	TGTGCCAGCAGCTGGTGGGACAGGAGCAATCAGCCCCAGCATTTT	CASSWWDRSNQPQHF
TRBV5-1	TRBJ1-4	-	-	TGCGCCAGCAGCTTCGGTCAGGGAGGTAGTGAAAAACTGTTTTTT	CASSFGQGGSEKLFF
TRBV9	TRBJ2-3	-	TRBD2	TGTGCCAGCAGCGGGACTAGCGGGGGAAGTGGCACAGATACGCAGTATTTT	CASSGTSGGSGTDTQYF
TRBV6-1	TRBJ2-7	-	-	TGTGCCAGCAGTTTCTTTGACGAGCAGTACTTC	CASSFFDEQYF